This TCR beta chain was obtained from a study of cytomegalovirus exposure and HLA in healthy donors. Study background: Assignment to the Caucasian-associated ancestry cluster applied to approximately 80% of the approximately 400 genotyped donors.

This clone was observed a few times. The V end lost 2 bases, the J end lost 5 bases, and 12 bases lay between the germline ends. This CDR3 spans 15 amino acids. Germline V gives CDR1 KGHSH, CDR2 LQKENI. The PCR used 60 Vbeta and 13 Jbeta primers. Only in-frame clones appear in the TCRdb table, and some are missing; sequencing was by immunoSEQ multiplex PCR. This repertoire shows about 160,000 clones, 84% found once; its top ten account for more than 1.5%. The sample consisted of PBMCs. The chain has TRBV18 and TRBJ1-4; D is perhaps TRBD1 (6 bases). The sequence was obtained from a man between 18 and 29 years old in good health and CMV-seronegative. CDR3 residues: CASSPTGQGNEKLFF. CDR3 sequence (DNA): TGTGCCAGCTCACCAACCGGGCAGGGGAATGAAAAACTGTTTTTT.